This T cell receptor (beta chain) derives from a study of cytomegalovirus exposure and HLA in healthy donors. The method was immunoSEQ multiplex PCR; TCRdb's version includes in-frame clones alone and lacks a portion of them. Of about 49,000 clones listed, around 94% were seen once; the top ten hold around 8%. This CDR3 has 18 residues. Germline CDR1 is SGHVS and CDR2 is FNYEAQ. Trimming took 5 bases from V and 6 from J; bases not matched to a gene: 15. This clonotype was obtained from a woman aged 18-29 years in good health and CMV-seropositive. Sequencing was performed on PBMCs. The rearrangement joins TRBV7-6 to TRBJ2-6; 8 bases fit TRBD1. The CDR3 region is CASSTRQGSDPEANVLTF. Written as DNA, the CDR3 is TGTGCCAGCAGCACGCGACAGGGGTCGGATCCTGAGGCCAACGTCCTGACTTTC.